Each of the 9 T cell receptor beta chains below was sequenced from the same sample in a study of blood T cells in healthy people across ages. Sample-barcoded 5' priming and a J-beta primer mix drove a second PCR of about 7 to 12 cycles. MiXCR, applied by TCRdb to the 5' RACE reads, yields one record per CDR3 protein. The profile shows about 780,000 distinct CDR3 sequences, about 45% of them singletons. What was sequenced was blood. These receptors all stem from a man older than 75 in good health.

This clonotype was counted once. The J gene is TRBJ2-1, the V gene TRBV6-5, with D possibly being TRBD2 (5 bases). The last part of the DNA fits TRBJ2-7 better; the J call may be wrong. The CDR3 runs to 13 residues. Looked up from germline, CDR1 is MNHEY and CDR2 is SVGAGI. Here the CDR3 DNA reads TGTGCCAGCAGTTCCGGCGGGCAGAATGAGCAGTACTTC. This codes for CASSSGGQNEQYF.

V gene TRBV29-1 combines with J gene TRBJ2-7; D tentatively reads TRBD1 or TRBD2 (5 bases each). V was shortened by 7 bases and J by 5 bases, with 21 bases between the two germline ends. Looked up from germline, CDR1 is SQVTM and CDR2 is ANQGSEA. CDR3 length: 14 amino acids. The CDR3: CSGSRTALGDEQYF. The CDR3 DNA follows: TGCAGCGGATCTCGGACGGCCCTGGGGGACGAGCAGTACTTC.

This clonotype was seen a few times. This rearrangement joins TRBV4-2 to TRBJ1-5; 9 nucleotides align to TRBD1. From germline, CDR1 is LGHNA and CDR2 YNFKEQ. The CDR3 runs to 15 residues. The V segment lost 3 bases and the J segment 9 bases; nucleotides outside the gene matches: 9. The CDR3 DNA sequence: TGTGCCAGCAGCCAGGACAGGGGCGCAATCTGGCCCCAGCATTTT. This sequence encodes CASSQDRGAIWPQHF.

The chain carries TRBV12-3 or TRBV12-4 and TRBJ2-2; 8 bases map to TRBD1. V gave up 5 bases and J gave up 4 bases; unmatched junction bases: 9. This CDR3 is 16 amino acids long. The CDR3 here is CASSPEAGGFTGELFF. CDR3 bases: TGTGCCAGCAGTCCCGAGGCAGGGGGCTTCACCGGGGAGCTGTTTTTT.

Here the CDR3 reads CASSLWRGRVYEQYF. For the CDR3, the DNA is TGTGCCAGCAGTTTATGGCGCGGGAGGGTTTACGAGCAGTACTTC. The chain is built from TRBV27 and TRBJ2-7; TRBD2 agrees at 9 bases. The CDR3 contains 15 residues. Germline CDR1 MNHEY, CDR2 SMNVEV (reference sequence). The ends lost 1 base at V and 4 bases at J; junction bases unmatched: 5.

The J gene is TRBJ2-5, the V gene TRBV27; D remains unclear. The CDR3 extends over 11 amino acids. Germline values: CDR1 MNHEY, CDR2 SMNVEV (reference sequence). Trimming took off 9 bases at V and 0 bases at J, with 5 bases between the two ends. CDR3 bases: TGTGCCAGTTGGTACCAAGAGACCCAGTACTTC. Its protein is CASWYQETQYF.

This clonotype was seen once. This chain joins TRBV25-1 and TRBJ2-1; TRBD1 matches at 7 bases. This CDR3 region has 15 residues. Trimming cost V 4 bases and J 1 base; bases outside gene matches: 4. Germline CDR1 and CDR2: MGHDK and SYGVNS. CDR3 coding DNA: TGTGCCAGCAGTGGAGGGGGCCGGTCCTACAATGAGCAGTTCTTC. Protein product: CASSGGGRSYNEQFF.

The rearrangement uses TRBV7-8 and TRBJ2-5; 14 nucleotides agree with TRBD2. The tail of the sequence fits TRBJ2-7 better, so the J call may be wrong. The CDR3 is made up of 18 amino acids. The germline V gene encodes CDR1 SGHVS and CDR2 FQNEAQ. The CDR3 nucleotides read TGTGCCAGCAGCAAGGGGACTAGCGGGGGTTTTATTGTGTACGAGCAGTACTTC. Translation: CASSKGTSGGFIVYEQYF.

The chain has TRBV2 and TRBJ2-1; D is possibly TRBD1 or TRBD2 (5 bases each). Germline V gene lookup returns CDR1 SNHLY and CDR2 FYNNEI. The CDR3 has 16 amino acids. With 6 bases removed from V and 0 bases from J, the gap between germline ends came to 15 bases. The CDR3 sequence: CASRGRGQSSYNEQFF. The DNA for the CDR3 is TGTGCCAGCAGAGGTCGGGGCCAGAGCTCCTACAATGAGCAGTTCTTC.